This T cell receptor (beta chain) was sequenced for a study of blood T cell repertoires in COVID-19. Original data processing: Reference gene primer amplification gave nucleated cell count estimates. The table came from immunoSEQ multiplex PCR; TCRdb's copy has only in-frame clones and leaves some out. V, J and clone size reflect that table, while D and trimming were determined from the DNA. In the table there are 150,000 to 200,000 clones, just under 95% of which are singletons. CDR1 and CDR2 from the germline V gene are GTSNPN and SVGIG (reference sequence). The CDR3 consists of 14 residues. Trimming stripped 2 bases from V and 7 bases from J, with 17 bases between.

The V gene is TRBV30, the J gene TRBJ1-2, with D perhaps matching TRBD1 (6 bases). This clonotype originated in a woman aged 45 to 65 with acute or convalescent COVID-19. The sample consisted of peripheral blood. The CDR3 DNA reads TGTGCCTGGAGTAGAGGCCCCCGGGGGGCTGGCTACACCTTC. Protein product: CAWSRGPRGAGYTF.